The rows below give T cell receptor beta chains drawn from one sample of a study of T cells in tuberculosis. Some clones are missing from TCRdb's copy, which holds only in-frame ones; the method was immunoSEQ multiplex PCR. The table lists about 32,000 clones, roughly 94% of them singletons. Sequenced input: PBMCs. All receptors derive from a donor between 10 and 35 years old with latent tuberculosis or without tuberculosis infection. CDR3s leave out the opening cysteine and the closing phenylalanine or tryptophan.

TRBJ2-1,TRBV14,ASSLKWRENNEQF
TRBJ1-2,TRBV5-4,ASSLGGTGYGYT
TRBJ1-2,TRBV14,ASSQEGPRDRERDGYT
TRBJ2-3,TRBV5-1,ASSLQGASDTQY
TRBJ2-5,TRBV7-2,ASSSQGVQETQY
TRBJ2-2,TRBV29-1,SAHPRDSTNGIANTGELF
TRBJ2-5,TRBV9,ASSVGGTQY
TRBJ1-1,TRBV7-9,ASSAGEDRVTEAF
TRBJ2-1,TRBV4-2,ASSRGQGAYNEQF
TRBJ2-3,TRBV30,AWSPRNTQY
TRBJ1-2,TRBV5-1,ATQAGTGSSGYT
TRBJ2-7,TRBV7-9,ASSDEFYEQY
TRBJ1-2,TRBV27,ASRPQGAQYGYT
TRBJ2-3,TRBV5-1,ASSFRETDTQY
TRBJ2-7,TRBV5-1,ASSFGAPYEQY
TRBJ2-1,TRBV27,ASLGSSSGRLGLQF
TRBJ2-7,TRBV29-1,SVERSSDEQY
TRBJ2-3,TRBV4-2,ASSQGVSGADTQY
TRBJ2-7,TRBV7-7,ASSLDRGNEQY
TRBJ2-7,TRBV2,ASRTGKRYEQY
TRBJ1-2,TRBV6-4,ASRPTGGDGYT
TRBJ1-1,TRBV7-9,ASSLVKPGDTEAF
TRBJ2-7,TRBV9,ASSVAPSGAYEQY
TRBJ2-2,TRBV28,ASSFQGLRTGELF
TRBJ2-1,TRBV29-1,SVGPVGANEQF
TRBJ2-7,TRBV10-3,AISENPGGGYEQY
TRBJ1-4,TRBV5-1,ASSPVGGNEKLF
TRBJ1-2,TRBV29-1,SATTERNYGYT
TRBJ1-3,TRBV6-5,ASRSMRGRNTIY
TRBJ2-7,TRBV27,ASSLSRIKRSEQY
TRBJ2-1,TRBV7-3,ASSLISGRAGEQF
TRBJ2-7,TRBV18,ASSANRGREQY
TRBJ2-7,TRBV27,ASGLRVYEQY
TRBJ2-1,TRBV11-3,ASSFSAGAPQF
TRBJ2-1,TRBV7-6,ASSLVAERGEQF
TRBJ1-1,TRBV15,ATSNGIEAF
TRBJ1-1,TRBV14,ASSQQVQIITEAF
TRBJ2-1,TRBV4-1,ASSQDLREGEF
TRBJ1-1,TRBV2,ASSFFTGVGGGTEAF
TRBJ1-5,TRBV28,ASSHGLSYDQPQH
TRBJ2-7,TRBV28,ASSFLAGTYEQY
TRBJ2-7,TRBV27,ASSFGGGTGIHEQY
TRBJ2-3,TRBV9,ASSPRYGGPAADTQY
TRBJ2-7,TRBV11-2,ASRVPFVGDYEQY